This is a list of T cell receptor beta chains from one sample in a study of T cell responses to AZD1222 COVID-19 vaccine. Using immunoSEQ multiplex PCR, the repertoire was profiled, and TCRdb retains in-frame clones only, with some absent. The sample holds under 150,000 clones, almost 90% seen once. The starting material was peripheral blood, obtained 28 days after the second AZD1222 dose. Receptors were obtained from an adult who received the AZD1222 COVID-19 vaccine. The CDR3 runs from the conserved cysteine through the conserved F or W. D genes are given only for firm matches. The size of a clone is reported for some rows only, either as once, few or many, or as a class for expanded clones.

V	D	size	J	CDR3	DNA
TRBV5-1	TRBD2	.	TRBJ2-1	CASSLEIAGRNEQFF	TGCGCCAGCAGCTTGGAAATAGCGGGAAGGAATGAGCAGTTCTTC
TRBV10-2	.	.	TRBJ1-2	CATTPAVVNGYTF	TGCGCCACCACCCCAGCGGTTGTTAATGGCTACACCTTC
TRBV19	.	.	TRBJ2-1	CASNPGHPYNEQFF	TGTGCCAGTAATCCCGGACACCCCTACAATGAGCAGTTCTTC
TRBV3-1/TRBV3-2	.	.	TRBJ2-1	CASTSSQAKYNEQFF	TGTGCCAGCACGAGCTCCCAGGCCAAGTACAATGAGCAGTTCTTC
TRBV29-1	.	.	TRBJ1-2	CSGGGPPNYGYTF	TGCAGCGGGGGGGGACCTCCCAACTATGGCTACACCTTC
TRBV9	.	.	TRBJ2-1	CASSVGGSNEQFF	TGTGCCAGCAGCGTAGGGGGCAGCAATGAGCAGTTCTTC
TRBV29-1	TRBD1	.	TRBJ2-7	CSVGQGAYEQYF	TGCAGCGTTGGACAGGGAGCCTACGAGCAGTACTTC
TRBV6-5	TRBD1	.	TRBJ1-4	CASSKQGGAEEKLFF	TGTGCCAGCAGTAAACAGGGGGGGGCGGAGGAAAAACTGTTTTTT
TRBV5-6	.	.	TRBJ1-5	CASSFGVSSNQPQHF	TGTGCCAGCAGCTTCGGGGTCTCTAGCAATCAGCCCCAGCATTTT
TRBV6-1	.	.	TRBJ1-6	CASSEDLRRETEVF	TGTGCCAGCAGTGAAGACCTCCGTCGGGAAACAGAGGTTTTT
TRBV7-2	.	.	TRBJ1-3	CASSSQGAGNTIYF	TGTGCCAGCAGCTCACAGGGAGCAGGAAACACCATATATTTT
TRBV5-4	TRBD2	.	TRBJ2-1	CASSGRLAGDNEQFF	TGTGCCAGCAGCGGGCGGCTAGCGGGGGACAATGAGCAGTTCTTC
TRBV28	.	.	TRBJ1-6	CASSLRRGGSPLHF	TGTGCCAGCAGTCTCCGGAGGGGGGGGTCACCCCTCCACTTT
TRBV10-3	.	.	TRBJ1-5	CAISDRESAQPQHF	TGTGCCATCAGTGACAGGGAAAGTGCTCAGCCCCAGCATTTT
TRBV27	.	.	TRBJ1-3	CASSSPGAGNTIYF	TGTGCCAGCAGTTCCCCAGGGGCTGGAAACACCATATATTTT
TRBV27	.	.	TRBJ1-5	CASNPRGTPNGQPQHF	TGTGCCAGTAACCCGCGTGGGACACCCAACGGTCAGCCCCAGCATTTT
TRBV20-1	.	.	TRBJ1-2	CSAVIDYGYTF	TGCAGTGCCGTAATCGACTATGGCTACACCTTC
TRBV6-5	.	.	TRBJ1-5	CASRGIDSSNQPQHF	TGTGCCAGCAGGGGAATCGACAGTAGCAATCAGCCCCAGCATTTT
TRBV14	TRBD1	.	TRBJ1-3	CASSLGTGHRGNTIYF	TGTGCCAGCAGCCTGGGGACAGGACATCGGGGAAACACCATATATTTT
TRBV18	.	.	TRBJ2-4	CASSPRDTRLTIQYF	TGTGCCAGCTCACCAAGGGACACTCGATTAACGATTCAGTACTTC
TRBV5-1	TRBD1	.	TRBJ2-5	CASSLTGTGAQETQYF	TGCGCCAGCAGCTTAACCGGGACAGGGGCACAAGAGACCCAGTACTTC
TRBV7-9	.	.	TRBJ2-1	CASSPMGTYHNEQFF	TGTGCCAGCAGCCCAATGGGGACTTATCACAATGAGCAGTTCTTC
TRBV5-1	.	.	TRBJ2-2	CASSFGRAPNTGELFF	TGCGCCAGCAGCTTCGGACGGGCCCCGAACACCGGGGAGCTGTTTTTT
TRBV7-2	.	once	TRBJ1-1	CASSLEGRNTEAFF	TGTGCCAGCAGCTTAGAGGGGCGGAACACTGAAGCTTTCTTT
TRBV7-9	.	once	TRBJ1-1	CASMFQTVNTEAFF	TGTGCCAGCATGTTTCAGACTGTGAACACTGAAGCTTTCTTT
TRBV4-1	.	.	TRBJ1-2	CASSHDLDRYYGYTF	TGCGCCAGCAGCCACGATCTGGACAGATACTATGGCTACACCTTC
TRBV5-6	TRBD2	.	TRBJ2-7	CASSFGPGGPRVGYEQYF	TGTGCCAGCAGCTTCGGACCGGGAGGGCCGAGGGTGGGGTACGAGCAGTACTTC
TRBV7-2	TRBD1	.	TRBJ2-2	CASSFSQQGRRGELFF	TGTGCCAGCAGCTTCTCCCAACAGGGGCGCCGCGGGGAGCTGTTTTTT
TRBV10-2	TRBD2	once	TRBJ2-7	CASSDLVAGGEQYF	TGCGCCAGCAGTGATTTGGTAGCGGGCGGCGAGCAGTACTTC
TRBV7-9	.	.	TRBJ2-2	CASSLQGLTGELFF	TGTGCCAGCAGCTTACAAGGCTTAACCGGGGAGCTGTTTTTT
TRBV19	.	.	TRBJ1-1	CASGDFEAFF	TGTGCCAGTGGGGACTTTGAAGCTTTCTTT
TRBV28	.	.	TRBJ1-6	CASRPSEHNNSPLHF	TGTGCCAGCAGGCCTTCTGAGCACAATAATTCACCCCTCCACTTT
TRBV27	.	once	TRBJ2-5	CASTQETQYF	TGTGCCAGCACCCAAGAGACCCAGTACTTC
TRBV21-1	.	.	TRBJ1-1	CARGAERMNTEAFF	TGTGCCAGGGGGGCAGAACGCATGAACACTGAAGCTTTCTTT
TRBV5-1	TRBD2	.	TRBJ2-3	CASSLAVAGSTDTQYF	TGCGCCAGCAGCTTGGCGGTAGCGGGGAGCACAGATACGCAGTATTTT
TRBV27	.	.	TRBJ2-7	CASSLSGRTSFEQYF	TGTGCCAGCAGTTTATCCGGGCGGACATCCTTCGAGCAGTACTTC
TRBV28	TRBD2	.	TRBJ2-5	CASSSRLAGRETQYF	TGTGCCAGCAGTTCCCGACTAGCGGGACGCGAGACCCAGTACTTC
TRBV29-1	.	.	TRBJ1-2	CSGLQGYGYTF	TGCAGCGGGTTACAGGGCTATGGCTACACCTTC
TRBV19	TRBD1	.	TRBJ2-7	CASGTGGIAGDYEQYF	TGTGCCAGCGGGACAGGGGGAATAGCGGGAGACTACGAGCAGTACTTC
TRBV2	.	.	TRBJ1-1	CASSLDVNSEAFF	TGTGCCAGCAGTTTAGACGTAAACTCTGAAGCTTTCTTT
TRBV3-1/TRBV3-2	.	.	TRBJ2-2	CASSPATGGNTGELFF	TGTGCCAGCAGCCCCGCGACAGGAGGTAACACCGGGGAGCTGTTTTTT
TRBV28	.	.	TRBJ1-2	CASLPAWSVNYGYTF	TGTGCCAGCCTCCCGGCCTGGAGCGTTAACTATGGCTACACCTTC
TRBV4-1	TRBD1	.	TRBJ1-2	CASSPPWAGGANYGYTF	TGCGCCAGCAGCCCGCCTTGGGCAGGGGGAGCCAACTATGGCTACACCTTC
TRBV19	.	.	TRBJ1-5	CASSINPTVNQPQHF	TGTGCCAGTAGTATAAACCCCACAGTGAATCAGCCCCAGCATTTT
TRBV9	.	once	TRBJ2-7	CASSVDPPSEQYF	TGTGCCAGCAGCGTAGATCCCCCGTCCGAGCAGTACTTC
TRBV3-1/TRBV3-2	TRBD2	.	TRBJ2-3	CASSPQGSLPSGRFTDTQYF	TGTGCCAGCAGCCCACAGGGCTCACTTCCTAGCGGGAGATTCACAGATACGCAGTATTTT